The rows below give T cell receptor beta chains drawn from one sample of a study of T cell repertoires in cytomegalovirus infection. The antigens of these receptors remain unknown. Using its own MiXCR run on the reads, TCRdb lists one record per CDR3 protein. Counted here are fewer than 650,000 distinct CDR3 sequences, approximately 40% occurring once; the ten biggest clones make up about 46%. The material was cultured PBMCs, obtained from culture after CMV antigen stimulation. The receptors were sampled from a human donor in good health (CMV status not recorded). Some clones in this sample may be carry-over from other donors' samples. The CDR3 runs from the conserved cysteine through the conserved F or W. The D gene is left open where the match is weak. Clone size, where shown, is once, few, many, or a class for clones that have expanded.

v_gene,d_gene,abundance,j_gene,CDR3aa,CDR3nt
TRBV20-1,.,.,TRBJ1-5,CSARDLYREGSNQPQHF,TGCAGTGCTAGAGATTTGTACAGGGAGGGAAGCAATCAGCCCCAGCATTTT
TRBV6-9,.,.,TRBJ2-4,CASSYSPDSTPDIQYF,TGTGCCAGCAGTTATTCCCCGGACTCGACCCCAGACATTCAGTACTTC
TRBV6-1,TRBD1,few,TRBJ1-2,CASSEDRGRLLRASYGYTF,TGTGCCAGCAGTGAGGACAGGGGAAGGCTGTTACGGGCTAGCTATGGCTACACCTTC
TRBV6-1,.,.,TRBJ2-3,CASRTDPTDTQYF,TGTGCCAGCAGGACAGACCCCACAGATACGCAGTATTTT
TRBV6-1,.,.,TRBJ1-5,CASSVDRGPSIPQHF,TGTGCCAGCAGTGTGGATCGGGGCCCATCAATTCCCCAGCATTTT
TRBV6-2/TRBV6-3,.,.,TRBJ1-5,CASKKAQGPYSNQPQHF,TGTGCCAGCAAGAAGGCCCAAGGGCCTTATAGCAATCAGCCCCAGCATTTT
TRBV12-3/TRBV12-4,.,.,TRBJ1-5,CASRATGHLNQPQHF,TGTGCCAGCAGGGCGACGGGACACCTCAATCAGCCCCAGCATTTT
TRBV6-7,.,.,TRBJ2-7,CASPPRPSYEQYF,TGTGCCAGCCCTCCCCGCCCCTCCTACGAGCAGTACTTC
TRBV4-1,.,.,TRBJ2-1,CASSLGASVYNEQFF,TGCGCCAGCAGCCTAGGGGCTAGTGTGTACAATGAGCAGTTCTTC
TRBV7-2,.,.,TRBJ2-7,CASSLVGFRLGEQYF,TGTGCCAGCAGCTTAGTGGGTTTCCGGTTGGGGGAGCAGTACTTC
TRBV7-2,TRBD2,.,TRBJ2-2,CASSFSGRPGTGELFF,TGTGCCAGCAGCTTTAGCGGGAGACCTGGCACCGGGGAGCTGTTTTTT
TRBV28,.,.,TRBJ2-6,CASRQAGANVLTF,TGTGCCAGCAGACAGGCTGGGGCCAACGTCCTGACTTTC
TRBV6-1,TRBD2,.,TRBJ2-1,CARPGGRARPNEQFF,TGTGCCAGGCCTGGGGGGAGGGCTAGACCTAATGAGCAGTTCTTC
TRBV6-6,TRBD2,.,TRBJ2-2,CASSYQAGGKTGELFF,TGTGCCAGCAGTTACCAGGCGGGAGGGAAGACCGGGGAGCTGTTTTTT
TRBV4-2,.,.,TRBJ2-3,CASSQELLGGDTQYF,TGTGCCAGCAGCCAAGAATTACTGGGGGGAGATACGCAGTATTTT
TRBV12-3/TRBV12-4,TRBD1,.,TRBJ1-4,CASSLRTGRFWEKLFF,TGTGCCAGCAGTTTAAGGACAGGGCGTTTTTGGGAAAAACTGTTTTTT
TRBV29-1,.,.,TRBJ2-5,CSLALGGGGNQETQYF,TGCAGCCTCGCTCTGGGAGGTGGCGGGAACCAAGAGACCCAGTACTTC
TRBV12-3/TRBV12-4,.,.,TRBJ1-1,CASRGLSEAFF,TGTGCCAGCAGGGGTCTCTCTGAAGCTTTCTTT
TRBV3-1,.,.,TRBJ1-2,CASSQDTGGYTF,TGTGCCAGCAGCCAGGACACAGGGGGCTACACCTTC
TRBV5-4,.,.,TRBJ2-1,CASSLAPRVNEQFF,TGTGCCAGCAGCTTGGCCCCTCGGGTCAATGAGCAGTTCTTC
TRBV14,.,.,TRBJ1-2,CASSVNSFYGYTF,TGTGCCAGCAGCGTTAACAGCTTCTATGGCTACACCTTC
TRBV20-1,.,once,TRBJ1-1,CSALRLPGGTEAFF,TGCAGTGCTTTACGACTCCCCGGAGGCACTGAAGCTTTCTTT
TRBV7-2,TRBD2,many,TRBJ2-1,CASSLRGAGGPNEQFF,TGTGCCAGCAGCCTACGGGGGGCGGGGGGACCCAATGAGCAGTTCTTC
TRBV5-6,.,.,TRBJ1-4,CASSLGAQEKLFF,TGTGCCAGCAGCTTGGGGGCCCAGGAAAAACTGTTTTTT
TRBV28,.,.,TRBJ2-7,CASRAGDLRFYEQYF,TGTGCCAGCAGGGCCGGGGACCTCAGATTCTACGAGCAGTACTTC
TRBV6-6,TRBD1,.,TRBJ1-1,CASSYGTATEAFF,TGTGCCAGCAGTTACGGGACAGCCACTGAAGCTTTCTTT
TRBV7-2,.,few,TRBJ2-2,CASSSNTDKAELFF,TGTGCCAGCAGCTCTAACACGGACAAGGCGGAGCTGTTTTTT
TRBV2,TRBD1,.,TRBJ1-1,CASRLGQGNTEAFF,TGTGCCAGCAGGCTCGGACAGGGGAACACTGAAGCTTTCTTT
TRBV6-2/TRBV6-3,.,.,TRBJ2-3,CASSYSARLGADTQYF,TGTGCCAGCAGTTACTCGGCAAGACTAGGGGCAGATACGCAGTATTTT
TRBV7-8,TRBD2,.,TRBJ2-1,CASSRAQAGVHNEQFF,TGTGCCAGCAGCCGAGCGCAAGCGGGAGTGCACAATGAGCAGTTCTTC
TRBV20-1,TRBD2,.,TRBJ2-5,CSARGLARFIEVETQYF,TGCAGTGCTAGGGGACTAGCGCGCTTTATTGAAGTGGAGACCCAGTACTTC
TRBV4-1,.,.,TRBJ2-3,CASSQDRLSDTQYF,TGCGCCAGCAGCCAAGACCGACTGTCAGATACGCAGTATTTT
TRBV7-9,.,once,TRBJ2-6,CASSLGGRLSGANVLTF,TGTGCCAGCAGCTTAGGCGGACGGCTCTCTGGGGCCAACGTCCTGACTTTC
TRBV6-5,TRBD2,.,TRBJ2-1,CASSYGTGTSERFSSYNEQFF,TGTGCCAGCAGTTACGGTACCGGGACTAGCGAACGCTTCTCATCCTACAATGAGCAGTTCTTC
TRBV7-9,TRBD2,.,TRBJ2-1,CASSDRLAGVGEQFF,TGTGCCAGCAGCGACCGACTAGCGGGAGTCGGAGAGCAGTTCTTC
TRBV7-2,TRBD2,many,TRBJ2-1,CASSFGSGVYNEQFF,TGTGCCAGCAGCTTCGGCAGCGGGGTCTACAATGAGCAGTTCTTC
TRBV5-1,.,.,TRBJ2-3,CASSPGSLTDTQYF,TGCGCCAGCAGCCCCGGGAGTCTTACAGATACGCAGTATTTT
TRBV20-1,.,.,TRBJ2-7,CSARRGQYF,TGCAGTGCTAGACGGGGACAGTACTTC
TRBV12-3/TRBV12-4,.,few,TRBJ1-1,CASSFPAGTMNTEAFF,TGTGCCAGCAGTTTTCCGGCAGGGACAATGAACACTGAAGCTTTCTTT
TRBV11-2,.,.,TRBJ2-1,CASSQGTQNEQFF,TGTGCCAGCAGCCAAGGAACCCAAAATGAGCAGTTCTTC
TRBV24-1,.,.,TRBJ2-1,CATSGGRDSPRDEQFF,TGTGCCACCAGTGGTGGGCGGGACTCACCCCGTGATGAGCAGTTCTTC
TRBV6-1,.,few,TRBJ2-1,CASTQEGGLNEQFF,TGTGCCAGCACCCAGGAGGGGGGATTGAATGAGCAGTTCTTC
TRBV6-9,TRBD1,few,TRBJ1-5,CATYRGAQHF,TGTGCCACGTACAGGGGGGCCCAGCATTTT
TRBV4-3,.,.,TRBJ2-1,CASSQEDRLYSYNEQFF,TGCGCCAGCAGCCAAGAGGACAGACTCTACTCCTACAATGAGCAGTTCTTC
TRBV5-5,TRBD2,.,TRBJ2-7,CASSRRGIIAYEQYF,TGTGCCAGCAGTAGGCGGGGGATTATAGCCTACGAGCAGTACTTC
TRBV7-9,.,few,TRBJ1-6,CASSGARNSPLHF,TGTGCCAGCTCGGGGGCCCGTAATTCACCCCTCCACTTT
TRBV6-2/TRBV6-3,.,.,TRBJ2-4,CASSEGSESKNIQYF,TGTGCCAGCAGTGAGGGATCAGAGTCCAAAAACATTCAGTACTTC
TRBV7-2,.,few,TRBJ2-1,CASSPTLTWFF,TGTGCCAGCAGCCCGACTCTAACTTGGTTCTTC
TRBV6-6,.,.,TRBJ1-1,CASSVGAEAFF,TGTGCCAGCAGTGTTGGAGCTGAAGCTTTCTTT
TRBV7-9,.,.,TRBJ1-3,CASSPGYASGNTIYF,TGTGCCAGCAGTCCTGGATATGCCTCTGGAAACACCATATATTTT
TRBV5-5,TRBD2,.,TRBJ2-3,CASSSGTSDPRMYF,TGTGCCAGCAGCTCCGGGACTAGCGACCCCAGGATGTATTTT
TRBV20-1,.,.,TRBJ1-4,CSARGGWVSEKLFF,TGCAGTGCTAGAGGAGGGTGGGTCTCGGAAAAACTGTTTTTT
TRBV19,.,.,TRBJ2-2,CASSITIKHTGELFF,TGTGCCAGTAGTATAACAATAAAACACACCGGGGAGCTGTTTTTT
TRBV7-8,.,.,TRBJ2-3,CASSMLGVATDTQYF,TGTGCCAGCAGTATGCTAGGGGTAGCGACAGATACGCAGTATTTT
TRBV2,.,.,TRBJ1-6,CASILDSNSPLHF,TGTGCCAGCATCCTGGACTCCAATTCACCCCTCCACTTT
TRBV20-1,.,few,TRBJ1-1,CSANYPWGGGGLNTEAFF,TGCAGTGCTAATTACCCGTGGGGGGGCGGGGGGTTGAACACTGAAGCTTTCTTT
TRBV6-2/TRBV6-3,.,.,TRBJ1-2,CASGGGADYGYTF,TGTGCCAGCGGTGGTGGCGCCGATTATGGCTACACCTTC
TRBV7-2,.,few,TRBJ2-2,CASRLVVGGELFF,TGTGCCAGCAGACTAGTGGTGGGCGGGGAGCTGTTTTTT